Below are 28 T cell receptor beta chains sequenced from a single sample in a study of cytomegalovirus exposure and HLA in healthy donors. PCR primers comprised 60 Vbeta and 13 Jbeta primers. The data were produced by immunoSEQ multiplex PCR, yet TCRdb's version contains in-frame clones alone and is incomplete. The repertoire holds 100,000 to 150,000 clones, with 60% to 80% as singletons. The material sequenced was PBMCs. The receptors derive from a woman between 55 and 75 years old in good health and CMV-seronegative.

This clone was seen only once. The chain joins TRBV4-1 to TRBJ1-5; maybe TRBD1 (6 bases). The germline V and J ends were trimmed by 1 base and 5 bases, with 15 bases remaining between them. Germline V gene lookup returns CDR1 MGHRA and CDR2 YSYEKL. The CDR3 length is 16 residues. This CDR3 reads CASSQVSQGFDQPQHF. The CDR3 DNA follows: TGCGCCAGCAGCCAAGTCTCACAGGGATTCGATCAGCCCCAGCATTTT.

The chain joins TRBV7-6 to TRBJ2-2; possibly TRBD2 for D (5 bases). The germline gives CDR1 SGHVS, CDR2 FNYEAQ. V was cut by 3 bases and J by 13 bases, with 21 bases left in between. The CDR3 is 15 residues long. In nucleotides, the CDR3 is TGTGCCAGCAGCTTCGTTTCGACTCCCACCGGAGGGCTGTTTTTT. This codes for CASSFVSTPTGGLFF.

The chain links TRBV30 to TRBJ2-7; 10 bases fit TRBD2. With 3 bases clipped from V and 0 bases from J, the junction kept 8 bases outside the gene matches. Looked up from germline, CDR1 is GTSNPN and CDR2 is SVGIG (reference sequence). There are 16 residues in the CDR3. CDR3 sequence (DNA): TGTGCCTGGAGCACACCGGGACTAGCGATCTCCTACGAGCAGTACTTC. Protein product: CAWSTPGLAISYEQYF.

The chain has TRBV4-1 and TRBJ2-7, with TRBD2 as a possible D gene (5 bases). CDR3 length equals 17 residues. Germline values: CDR1 MGHRA, CDR2 YSYEKL. V dropped 2 bases and J dropped 0 bases, with 17 bases sitting between them. The CDR3 DNA sequence: TGCGCCAGCAGCCAACATCCCCGCCCCAGCGGCTCCTACGAGCAGTACTTC. The encoded protein is CASSQHPRPSGSYEQYF.

Concerning this clone itself: The same CDR3 is also encoded by other DNA sequences in this sample. The genes are TRBV18 and TRBJ2-1; 9 nucleotides match TRBD2. V lost 0 bases to trimming and J lost 4 bases; unmatched junction nucleotides: 1. The CDR3 covers 15 residues. CDR1 KGHSH and CDR2 LQKENI come from the germline V gene. CDR3 nucleotide sequence: TGTGCCAGCTCACCACCCCTAGCGGGATACAATGAGCAGTTCTTC. Protein product: CASSPPLAGYNEQFF.

The chain couples TRBV5-1 to TRBJ2-5; D perhaps matches TRBD2 (6 bases). V was cut by 7 bases and J by 1 base, with 14 bases left in between. From germline, CDR1 is SGHRS and CDR2 YFSETQ. The CDR3 is made up of 14 amino acids. CDR3 region: CASYSGAPQETQYF. CDR3 DNA: TGCGCCAGCTACTCGGGAGCGCCCCAAGAGACCCAGTACTTC.

The chain is built from TRBV7-3 and TRBJ2-1; a possible D gene is TRBD2 (5 bases). Germline V gene sequence: CDR1 SGHTA, CDR2 FQGTGA. The V and J ends lost 2 bases and 8 bases respectively, with 13 bases between them. The CDR3 extends over 14 amino acids. CDR3 DNA sequence: TGTGCCAGCAGCTTATCCCCCACTAGTTATGAGCAGTTCTTC. It encodes CASSLSPTSYEQFF.

This clone occurred once. The J gene is TRBJ2-1, the V gene TRBV6-1; no firm D call. V gave up 4 bases and J gave up 5 bases, with 9 bases separating them. CDR1 MNHNS and CDR2 SASEGT come from the germline V gene. The CDR3 consists of 13 residues. CDR3: CASSAVMNNEQFF. Here the CDR3 DNA reads TGTGCCAGCAGTGCAGTCATGAACAATGAGCAGTTCTTC.

The V and J genes are TRBV27 and TRBJ1-2; 7 bases map to TRBD1. CDR1 and CDR2 from the germline V gene are MNHEY and SMNVEV (reference sequence). With V trimmed by 3 bases and J by 4 bases, 5 bases remained unmatched. CDR3 size: 14 residues. The CDR3 DNA reads as TGTGCCAGCAGTTTGGCAGGGGGTACCTATGGCTACACCTTC. It is translated as CASSLAGGTYGYTF.

This clone was observed once. The CDR3 DNA is TGTGCCAGCTCACCAAAGAACGGGAACACTGAAGCTTTCTTT. Amino acid sequence: CASSPKNGNTEAFF. J is TRBJ1-1 and V is TRBV18; D is ambiguous. V gave up 2 bases and J gave up 1 base, with 8 bases separating them. The germline gives CDR1 KGHSH, CDR2 LQKENI. The CDR3 length is 14 residues.

The chain uses TRBV6-5 and TRBJ1-1; unclear D gene. In germline, CDR1 is MNHEY, CDR2 SVGAGI. The germline V and J ends were trimmed by 7 bases and 3 bases, with 6 bases remaining between them. CDR3 length: 11 amino acids. The CDR3 spells CASTYDTEAFF. CDR3 sequence (DNA): TGTGCCAGCACCTATGACACTGAAGCTTTCTTT.

The genes are TRBV9 and TRBJ2-5; maybe TRBD1 (5 bases). V was cut by 0 bases and J by 2 bases, with 5 bases left in between. Germline V CDR1 and CDR2: SGDLS, YYNGEE. The CDR3 contains 13 residues. The CDR3 bases are TGTGCCAGCAGCGTAGGACAGCAAGAGACCCAGTACTTC. Translation: CASSVGQQETQYF.

V is TRBV2 and J is TRBJ2-3; 9 bases are a match to TRBD1. The germline gives CDR1 SNHLY, CDR2 FYNNEI. The junction had 5 bases not matched to a gene; V was cut back by 4 bases and J by 3 bases. This CDR3 comprises 15 residues. CDR3 sequence: CASSADRGVTDTQYF. The CDR3 DNA sequence: TGTGCCAGCAGTGCGGACAGGGGAGTAACAGATACGCAGTATTTT.

The chain joins TRBV29-1 to TRBJ2-3; 8 positions agree with TRBD1. The CDR3 runs 13 residues. CDR1 and CDR2 from the germline V gene are SQVTM and ANQGSEA. V trimming: 3 bases; J trimming: 2 bases; junction bases outside the gene matches: 1. This CDR3 reads CSVEDRVTDTQYF. CDR3 DNA sequence: TGCAGCGTTGAGGACAGGGTCACAGATACGCAGTATTTT.

The V gene is TRBV5-1, the J gene TRBJ1-1; the D is unclear. Trimming took off 4 bases at V and 2 bases at J, with 9 bases between the two ends. This CDR3 region has 13 residues. Germline V CDR1 and CDR2: SGHRS, YFSETQ. The chain's CDR3 is CASSVQSNTEAFF. The DNA for the CDR3 is TGCGCCAGCAGCGTACAGAGTAACACTGAAGCTTTCTTT.

The chain links TRBV5-5 to TRBJ2-7; a possible D gene is TRBD1 (5 bases). V lost 2 bases and J 4 bases, leaving 16 bases between the germline ends. Germline V lookup: CDR1 SGHKS, CDR2 YYEKEE (reference sequence). The CDR3 extends over 15 amino acids. CDR3 sequence: CASSFGATSDYEQYF. In DNA, the CDR3 is TGTGCCAGCAGCTTTGGGGCAACCTCGGATTACGAGCAGTACTTC.

The rearrangement joins TRBV5-1 to TRBJ2-1, with D possibly TRBD1 on 6 matching bases. CDR3 length equals 15 residues. The V and J ends lost 4 bases and 0 bases respectively, with 11 bases between them. From germline, CDR1 is SGHRS and CDR2 YFSETQ. The CDR3 here is CASSGPDSSYNEQFF. In DNA form, the CDR3 reads TGCGCCAGCAGCGGCCCGGACAGCTCCTACAATGAGCAGTTCTTC.

This clone was counted once. The chain has TRBV7-2 and TRBJ1-6; no definite D call. This CDR3 is built from 14 residues. Looked up from germline, CDR1 is SGHTA and CDR2 is FQGNSA. Trimming took 4 bases from V and 0 from J, leaving 4 bases between them. CDR3: CASSWSSYNSPLHF. CDR3 nucleotides: TGTGCCAGCAGCTGGAGCTCCTATAATTCACCCCTCCACTTT. The full variable domain, rest sourced from reference TRBV7-2 and TRBJ1-6, is GAGVSQSPSNKVTEKGKDVELRCDPISGHTALYWYRQSLGQGLEFLIYFQGNSAPDKSGLPSDRFSAERTGGSVSTLTIQRTQQEDSAVYLCASSWSSYNSPLHFGNGTRLTVT.

This clone was counted once. V is TRBV28 and J is TRBJ2-3; D is perhaps TRBD2 (6 bases). From germline, CDR1 is MDHEN and CDR2 SYDVKM. The germline V and J ends were trimmed by 5 bases and 0 bases, with 15 bases remaining between them. The CDR3 is 16 residues long. CDR3 region: CASSPHQAGSTDTQYF. Written as DNA, the CDR3 is TGTGCCAGCAGTCCACATCAGGCGGGGAGCACAGATACGCAGTATTTT.

The chain couples TRBV9 to TRBJ1-6; D call uncertain. CDR1 is SGDLS and CDR2 is YYNGEE in the germline V gene. V lost 3 bases to trimming and J lost 1 base, with 14 bases between them. This CDR3 spans 17 amino acids. The CDR3 nucleotides read TGTGCCAGCAGCGCAGATCCTCCGGGGTCCTATAATTCACCCCTCCACTTT. Translating it yields CASSADPPGSYNSPLHF.

The V call is TRBV6-6, the J call TRBJ2-7, with a tentative D call TRBD2 (5 bases). The CDR3 spans 13 residues. With 1 base removed from V and 6 bases from J, the gap between germline ends came to 10 bases. Per the germline V gene, CDR1 is MNHNY and CDR2 is SVGAGI (reference sequence). CDR3 protein: CASSYFEEGEQYF. The CDR3 coding sequence is TGTGCCAGCAGTTACTTCGAAGAGGGCGAGCAGTACTTC.

The chain links TRBV7-3 to TRBJ2-2; maybe TRBD2 (6 bases). The CDR3 has 16 residues. Trimming shortened V by 2 bases and J by 5 bases, and 15 bases separated the two germline ends. Germline-derived CDR1 and CDR2 are SGHTA and FQGTGA. DNA for the CDR3: TGTGCCAGCAGCTTAGCCCCGGGACTTCTTACCGGGGAGCTGTTTTTT. Amino acids: CASSLAPGLLTGELFF.

The chain recombines TRBV2 with TRBJ1-5; no reliable D call. With 2 bases removed from V and 3 bases from J, the gap between germline ends came to 11 bases. The germline V gene encodes CDR1 SNHLY and CDR2 FYNNEI. The CDR3 runs to 15 residues. Written as DNA, the CDR3 is TGTGCCAGCAGTGAACGAGAGTCCTTCAATCAGCCCCAGCATTTT. Its protein product is CASSERESFNQPQHF.

In this sample, this clone turned up a few times. The chain couples TRBV9 to TRBJ1-5; D is perhaps TRBD1 (5 bases). This CDR3 has 15 amino acids. The V end was cut by 2 bases, the J end by 6 bases, with 15 bases between. Germline V gene lookup returns CDR1 SGDLS and CDR2 YYNGEE. The CDR3 bases are TGTGCCAGCAGCGTTGGTGAAGGGGCAGGTCAGCCCCAGCATTTT. Translating gives CASSVGEGAGQPQHF.

This chain joins TRBV7-9 and TRBJ2-2; a weak D match, TRBD2 (5 bases). This CDR3 comprises 13 residues. The germline gives CDR1 SEHNR, CDR2 FQNEAQ (reference sequence). Deletions cut 4 bases from V and 8 bases from J, with 11 bases between. CDR3 amino acids: CASSSLRGGELFF. CDR3 coding DNA: TGTGCCAGCAGCTCCCTCCGGGGAGGGGAGCTGTTTTTT.

Of note for this clone: A read error may account for a junction end that differs from germline. The chain recombines TRBV11-2 with TRBJ1-6, with 7 bases identical to TRBD1. This CDR3 has 16 amino acids. Germline assignment: CDR1 SGHAT and CDR2 FQNNGV. The CDR3 DNA sequence: TGTGCCAGCAGCCTAGACAGGGTAGCCACTAATTCACCCCTCCACTTT. Translating gives CASSLDRVATNSPLHF. The full variable domain, with the rest looked up from reference TRBV11-2 and TRBJ1-6, is EAGVAQSPRYKIIEKRQSVAFWCNPISGHATLYWYQQILGQGPKLLIQFQNNGVVDDSQLPKDRFSAERLKGVDSTLKIQPAKLEDSAVYLCASSLDRVATNSPLHFGNGTRLTVT.

V and J are TRBV18 and TRBJ1-2; TRBD1 matches 7 bases. Germline CDR1 is KGHSH and CDR2 is LQKENI. The ends lost 6 bases at V and 5 bases at J; junction bases unmatched: 9. CDR3 length: 14 residues. As DNA, the CDR3 is TGTGCCAGCTCGTTTACAGGGGCGCGGTATGGCTACACCTTC. This codes for CASSFTGARYGYTF.

This clone was counted once. This chain joins TRBV9 and TRBJ2-3; 11 bases line up with TRBD2. V shed 4 bases and J 4 bases; nucleotides not matched to a gene: 14. Germline V gene sequence: CDR1 SGDLS, CDR2 YYNGEE. CDR3 length equals 18 residues. For the CDR3, the DNA is TGTGCCAGCAGCCCGAAGCTCTCTCTAGCGGGGGGCCCAGATACGCAGTATTTT. It is translated as CASSPKLSLAGGPDTQYF.